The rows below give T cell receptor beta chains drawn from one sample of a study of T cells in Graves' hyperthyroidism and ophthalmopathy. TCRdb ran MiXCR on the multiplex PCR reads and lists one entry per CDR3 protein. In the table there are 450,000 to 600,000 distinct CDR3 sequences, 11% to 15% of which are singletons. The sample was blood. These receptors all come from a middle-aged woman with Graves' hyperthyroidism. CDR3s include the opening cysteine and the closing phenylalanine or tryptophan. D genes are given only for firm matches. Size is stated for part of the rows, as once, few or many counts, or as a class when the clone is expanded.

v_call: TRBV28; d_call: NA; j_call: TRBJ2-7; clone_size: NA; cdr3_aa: CAILVGRSSYEQYF; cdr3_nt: TGTGCCATCCTTGTAGGGCGGAGCTCCTACGAGCAGTACTTC
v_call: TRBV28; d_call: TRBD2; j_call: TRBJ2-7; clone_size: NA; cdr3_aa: CASSPTGAGGYEQYF; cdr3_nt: TGTGCCAGCAGTCCGACCGGGGCGGGAGGTTACGAGCAGTACTTC
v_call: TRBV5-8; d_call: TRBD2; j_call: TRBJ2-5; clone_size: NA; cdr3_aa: CASSLAPTSGQETQYF; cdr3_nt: TGTGCCAGCAGCTTGGCCCCCACTAGCGGCCAAGAGACCCAGTACTTC
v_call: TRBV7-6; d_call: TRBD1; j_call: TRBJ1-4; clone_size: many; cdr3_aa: CASTQTGQGATNEKLFF; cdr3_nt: TGTGCCAGCACCCAGACGGGACAGGGGGCTACTAATGAAAAACTGTTTTTT
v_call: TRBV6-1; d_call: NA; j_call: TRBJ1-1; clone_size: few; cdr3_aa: CASSLGVETEAFF; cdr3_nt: TGTGCCAGCAGTTTAGGGGTCGAGACTGAAGCTTTCTTT
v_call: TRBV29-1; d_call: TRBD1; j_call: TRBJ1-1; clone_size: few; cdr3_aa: CSVEGTAWNTEAFF; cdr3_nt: TGCAGCGTTGAGGGGACAGCCTGGAACACTGAAGCTTTCTTT
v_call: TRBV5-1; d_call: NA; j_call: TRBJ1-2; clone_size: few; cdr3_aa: CASSVGASYGYTF; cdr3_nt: TGCGCCAGCAGCGTAGGGGCTTCATATGGCTACACCTTC
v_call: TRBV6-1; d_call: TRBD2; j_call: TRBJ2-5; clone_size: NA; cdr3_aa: CASSEAMGGETQYF; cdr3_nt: TGTGCCAGCAGTGAAGCGATGGGGGGGGAGACCCAGTACTTC
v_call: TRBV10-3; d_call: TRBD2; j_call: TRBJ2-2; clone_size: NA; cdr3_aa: CAIRGTSGSAGELFF; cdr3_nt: TGTGCCATCAGGGGGACTAGCGGGAGTGCCGGGGAGCTGTTTTTT
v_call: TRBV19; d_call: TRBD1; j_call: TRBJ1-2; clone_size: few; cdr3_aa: CASLGTVLGYTF; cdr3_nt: TGTGCCAGCCTCGGGACAGTGCTTGGCTACACCTTC
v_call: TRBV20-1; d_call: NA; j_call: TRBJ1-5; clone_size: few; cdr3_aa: CSAKEEKTLSNQPQHF; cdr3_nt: TGCAGTGCTAAAGAGGAGAAGACACTGAGCAATCAGCCCCAGCATTTT
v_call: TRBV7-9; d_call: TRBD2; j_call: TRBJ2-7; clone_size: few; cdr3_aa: CASSHELAGQYEQYF; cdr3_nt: TGTGCCAGCAGCCACGAACTAGCGGGACAGTACGAGCAGTACTTC
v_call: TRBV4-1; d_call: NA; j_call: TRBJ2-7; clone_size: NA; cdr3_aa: CASSQDPRDGYEQYF; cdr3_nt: TGCGCCAGCAGCCAAGACCCTCGGGACGGCTACGAGCAGTACTTC
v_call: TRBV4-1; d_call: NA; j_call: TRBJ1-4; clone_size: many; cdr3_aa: CASSRQGSNYEKLFF; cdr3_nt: TGCGCCAGCAGCCGCCAGGGGAGTAACTATGAAAAACTGTTTTTT
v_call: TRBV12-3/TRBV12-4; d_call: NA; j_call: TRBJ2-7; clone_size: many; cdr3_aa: CASGQQYYEQYF; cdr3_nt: TGTGCCAGCGGGCAGCAATACTACGAGCAGTACTTC
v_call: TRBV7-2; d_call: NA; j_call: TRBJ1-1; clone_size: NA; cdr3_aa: CASSLAARSTEAFF; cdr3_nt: TGTGCCAGCAGCTTAGCGGCCCGAAGCACTGAAGCTTTCTTT
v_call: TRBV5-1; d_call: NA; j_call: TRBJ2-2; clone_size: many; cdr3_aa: CASRAWGLGTGELFF; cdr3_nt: TGCGCCAGCAGGGCCTGGGGGCTCGGCACCGGGGAGCTGTTTTTT
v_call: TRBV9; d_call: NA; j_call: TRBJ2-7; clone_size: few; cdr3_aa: CASSNSGIGDEQYF; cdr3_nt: TGTGCCAGCAGCAATAGCGGCATTGGGGACGAGCAGTACTTC
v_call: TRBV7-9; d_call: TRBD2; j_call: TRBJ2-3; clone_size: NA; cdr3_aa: CASSQPLASTDTQYF; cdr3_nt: TGTGCCAGCAGCCAACCACTAGCGAGCACAGATACGCAGTATTTT
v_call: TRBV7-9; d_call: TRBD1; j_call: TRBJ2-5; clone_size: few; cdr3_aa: CASSWSHDRVQETQYF; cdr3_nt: TGTGCCAGCAGCTGGTCCCACGACAGGGTCCAAGAGACCCAGTACTTC
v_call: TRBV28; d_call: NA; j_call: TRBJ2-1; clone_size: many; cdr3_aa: CASSPDHEQFF; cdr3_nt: TGTGCCAGCAGCCCGGATCATGAGCAGTTCTTC
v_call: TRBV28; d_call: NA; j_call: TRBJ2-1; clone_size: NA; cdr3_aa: CASGFSRGNEQFF; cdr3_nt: TGTGCCAGCGGTTTTAGTCGGGGGAATGAGCAGTTCTTC
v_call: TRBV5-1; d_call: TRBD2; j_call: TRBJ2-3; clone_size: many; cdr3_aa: CASSWRTSGRIDTQYF; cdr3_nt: TGCGCCAGCAGCTGGAGGACTAGCGGGAGGATAGATACGCAGTATTTT
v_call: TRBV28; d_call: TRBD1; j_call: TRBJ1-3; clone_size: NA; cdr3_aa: CASSPRTGRSGNTIYF; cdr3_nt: TGTGCCAGCAGCCCTAGGACAGGAAGGTCTGGAAACACCATATATTTT
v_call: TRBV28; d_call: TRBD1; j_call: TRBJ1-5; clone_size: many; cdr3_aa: CASSRQGAFGQPQHF; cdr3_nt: TGTGCCAGCAGTCGACAGGGGGCGTTCGGTCAGCCCCAGCATTTT
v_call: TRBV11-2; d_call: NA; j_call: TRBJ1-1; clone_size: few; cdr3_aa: CASSFHESTEAFF; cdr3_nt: TGTGCCAGCAGCTTTCATGAGAGCACTGAAGCTTTCTTT
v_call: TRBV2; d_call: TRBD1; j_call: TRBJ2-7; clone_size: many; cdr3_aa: CASSTTGQDPYEQYF; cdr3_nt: TGTGCCAGCAGCACGACGGGACAGGATCCCTACGAGCAGTACTTC
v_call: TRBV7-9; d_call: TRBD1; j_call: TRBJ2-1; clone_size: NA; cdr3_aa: CASSLNRGNRNEQFF; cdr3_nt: TGTGCCAGCAGCTTAAACAGGGGTAACCGGAATGAGCAGTTCTTC
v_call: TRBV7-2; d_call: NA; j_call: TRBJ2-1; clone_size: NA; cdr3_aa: CASSPQGFNEQFF; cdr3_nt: TGTGCCAGCAGCCCACAGGGATTCAATGAGCAGTTCTTC
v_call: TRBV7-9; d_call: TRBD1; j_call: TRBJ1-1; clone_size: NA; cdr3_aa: CASRFGQGALNTEAFF; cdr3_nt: TGTGCCAGCAGATTTGGACAGGGGGCATTGAACACTGAAGCTTTCTTT
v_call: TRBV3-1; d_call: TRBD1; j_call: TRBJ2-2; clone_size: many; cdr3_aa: CASSQGQGLLFF; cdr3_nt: TGTGCCAGCAGCCAAGGACAGGGGCTGCTGTTTTTT
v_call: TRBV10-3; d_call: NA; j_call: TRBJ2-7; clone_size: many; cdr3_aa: CATHRDLAYEQYF; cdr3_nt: TGTGCCACTCACCGGGACCTTGCCTACGAGCAGTACTTC